This is a list of T cell receptor beta chains from one sample in a study of T-cell reconstitution after alpha-beta-depleted transplantation in children. Using its own MiXCR run on the PCR reads, TCRdb lists one record per CDR3 protein. The top ten clones hold 2% to 2.5% of a sample with about 500,000 distinct CDR3 sequences, about 31% of them seen once. The sample consisted of PBMCs from the stem cell graft donor, taken from the stem cell graft. The receptors were gathered from a human donor who donated a stem cell graft to a child with aplastic anemia. Each CDR3 is given with its conserved first and last residue. The D gene is left open where the match is weak. Some rows have no size entry. The others give once, few or many, or a class for an expanded clone.

v_call	d_call	j_call	clone_size	cdr3_aa	cdr3_nt
TRBV9	TRBD2	TRBJ2-7	few	CASSPESGKNEQYF	TGTGCCAGCAGCCCAGAGAGCGGGAAGAACGAGCAGTACTTC
TRBV4-3	TRBD2	TRBJ2-3	-	CASSQDGLAGGTDTQYF	TGCGCCAGCAGCCAAGATGGACTAGCGGGAGGCACAGATACGCAGTATTTT
TRBV12-3/TRBV12-4	TRBD1	TRBJ2-2	few	CASSPDRGRTGELFF	TGTGCCAGCAGTCCGGACAGGGGACGGACCGGGGAGCTGTTTTTT
TRBV7-2	TRBD2	TRBJ2-1	-	CASSFQAGVNNEQFF	TGTGCCAGCAGCTTCCAAGCGGGAGTCAACAATGAGCAGTTCTTC
TRBV29-1	-	TRBJ2-1	many	CSVEEAGWDEQFF	TGCAGCGTTGAGGAGGCAGGGTGGGATGAGCAGTTCTTC
TRBV11-2	-	TRBJ2-2	-	CASSLENGAYTGELFF	TGTGCCAGCAGCTTAGAAAACGGAGCATACACCGGGGAGCTGTTTTTT
TRBV6-1	-	TRBJ2-7	few	CASTRGQASYEQYF	TGTGCCAGCACCCGGGGGCAAGCGTCCTACGAGCAGTACTTC
TRBV19	-	TRBJ1-5	-	CASSRQLNQPQHF	TGTGCCAGTAGCCGACAGCTCAATCAGCCCCAGCATTTT
TRBV5-1	-	TRBJ2-7	-	CASSWRGDGTDEQYF	TGCGCCAGCAGTTGGAGAGGAGACGGTACTGACGAGCAGTACTTC
TRBV10-3	-	TRBJ2-3	few	CAIANGPRSSEDTQYF	TGTGCCATCGCAAACGGGCCCCGATCTTCGGAAGATACGCAGTATTTT
TRBV3-1	-	TRBJ1-1	-	CASSQGRTAPEAFF	TGTGCCAGCAGCCAAGGACGAACAGCCCCTGAAGCTTTCTTT
TRBV7-2	-	TRBJ1-5	-	CASSLGQGMGQPQHF	TGTGCCAGCAGCTTAGGACAAGGGATGGGGCAGCCCCAGCATTTT
TRBV4-3	-	TRBJ2-2	-	CASSQVSSFSSGELFF	TGCGCCAGCAGCCAAGTATCTAGTTTTAGTTCTGGGGAGCTGTTTTTT
TRBV20-1	-	TRBJ2-1	few	CSAARRWGKWANEQFF	TGCAGTGCGGCCCGGCGGTGGGGAAAATGGGCCAATGAGCAGTTCTTC
TRBV5-5	-	TRBJ2-1	few	CASSLLLQIINNEQFF	TGTGCCAGCAGCTTGCTTCTCCAGATTATAAACAATGAGCAGTTCTTC
TRBV20-1	TRBD1	TRBJ1-6	-	CSATPGQGSSPLHF	TGCAGTGCAACACCGGGACAGGGGAGTTCACCCCTCCACTTT
TRBV7-8	-	TRBJ2-6	few	CASSFQGSYGANVLTF	TGTGCCAGCAGCTTTCAGGGATCTTACGGGGCCAACGTCCTGACTTTC
TRBV6-1	TRBD1	TRBJ2-6	-	CAVRQGTLSGANVLTF	TGTGCCGTACGACAGGGTACTCTCTCTGGGGCCAACGTCCTGACTTTC
TRBV10-3	-	TRBJ2-1	few	CAISEPSAGSSYNEQFF	TGTGCCATCAGTGAGCCGTCAGCCGGTAGCTCCTACAATGAGCAGTTCTTC
TRBV28	-	TRBJ2-4	few	CASSVPRGGRIQYF	TGTGCCAGCAGTGTCCCTAGGGGGGGACGCATTCAGTACTTC
TRBV20-1	TRBD1	TRBJ1-4	-	CSARYQTGGTNEKLFF	TGCAGTGCTCGATACCAAACAGGGGGCACTAATGAAAAACTGTTTTTT
TRBV5-1	-	TRBJ2-6	-	CASSPTTAQQSSGANVLTF	TGCGCCAGCAGCCCCACGACGGCACAGCAAAGCTCTGGGGCCAACGTCCTGACTTTC
TRBV20-1	-	TRBJ1-3	-	CSAPDGRSGGNTIYF	TGCAGTGCTCCAGACGGGAGATCGGGTGGAAACACCATATATTTT
TRBV6-5	-	TRBJ2-2	-	CASSYSLRTVNTGELFF	TGTGCCAGCAGTTACTCGTTGAGGACGGTGAACACCGGGGAGCTGTTTTTT
TRBV7-9	-	TRBJ2-7	few	CASSTGSRAGEQYF	TGTGCCAGCAGCACAGGGAGTAGAGCTGGCGAGCAGTACTTC
TRBV29-1	-	TRBJ2-1	-	CSVGAEYNEQFF	TGCAGCGTTGGCGCGGAGTACAATGAGCAGTTCTTC
TRBV5-1	TRBD1	TRBJ2-1	-	CASSFGTGNNEQFF	TGTGCCAGCAGTTTCGGGACAGGGAACAATGAGCAGTTCTTC
TRBV12-3/TRBV12-4	-	TRBJ1-2	-	CASSFGREGGYTF	TGTGCCAGCAGTTTCGGCAGGGAAGGTGGCTACACCTTC
TRBV12-3/TRBV12-4	-	TRBJ2-1	-	CASSDRDYNEQFF	TGTGCCAGCAGCGACCGGGACTACAATGAGCAGTTCTTC
TRBV6-5	-	TRBJ1-1	once	CASSYSMEGNTEAFF	TGTGCCAGCAGTTACTCTATGGAGGGGAACACTGAAGCTTTCTTT
TRBV20-1	TRBD2	TRBJ2-3	-	CSASGLAGATDTQYF	TGCAGTGCTAGTGGACTAGCGGGGGCCACAGATACGCAGTATTTT
TRBV7-2	-	TRBJ2-3	-	CASSARRIRNTQYF	TGTGCCAGCAGCGCCCGCAGAATTCGAAATACGCAGTATTTT
TRBV19	-	TRBJ1-1	-	CASSTPTENTEAFF	TGTGCCAGTAGTACTCCGACAGAAAACACTGAAGCTTTCTTT
TRBV20-1	-	TRBJ2-5	-	CSASSGREETQYF	TGCAGTGCTAGTAGTGGCAGGGAAGAGACCCAGTACTTC
TRBV6-5	-	TRBJ1-4	-	CASSYRQTNEKLFF	TGTGCCAGCAGTTACAGACAGACTAATGAAAAACTGTTTTTT
TRBV12-3/TRBV12-4	-	TRBJ2-3	-	CASSRLGSRRDTQYF	TGTGCCAGCAGTCGACTCGGGAGTAGGAGAGATACGCAGTATTTT
TRBV20-1	-	TRBJ2-4	few	CSARDERVLAKNIQYF	TGCAGTGCTAGAGATGAGCGGGTCTTAGCCAAAAACATTCAGTACTTC
TRBV27	TRBD2	TRBJ2-1	-	CASSSGLAGASEQFF	TGTGCCAGCAGTTCGGGGCTAGCGGGAGCCAGTGAGCAGTTCTTC
TRBV4-2	-	TRBJ1-1	few	CASSQGGSTEAFF	TGTGCCAGCAGCCAAGGGGGGAGCACTGAAGCTTTCTTT
TRBV29-1	-	TRBJ1-2	-	CSTVGHYGYTF	TGCAGCACGGTGGGGCACTATGGCTACACCTTC
TRBV5-1	TRBD1	TRBJ2-1	-	CASRTLGQGGNEQFF	TGCGCCAGCAGGACCTTAGGACAGGGGGGAAATGAGCAGTTCTTC
TRBV28	-	TRBJ2-7	few	CASSLEGIPYEQYF	TGTGCCAGCAGTTTGGAGGGCATACCCTACGAGCAGTACTTC
TRBV20-1	-	TRBJ1-5	-	CSARPGQPNQPQHF	TGCAGTGCTAGGCCCGGACAGCCCAATCAGCCCCAGCATTTT
TRBV20-1	TRBD2	TRBJ2-3	few	CSARRASGNQDTQYF	TGCAGTGCTCGCCGAGCTAGCGGGAACCAAGATACGCAGTATTTT
TRBV6-1	-	TRBJ2-1	many	CASSEGLFSYNEQFF	TGTGCCAGCAGTGAAGGACTTTTCTCCTACAATGAGCAGTTCTTC
TRBV28	TRBD2	TRBJ2-7	-	CASSFGFGLAGGGAYEQYF	TGTGCCAGCAGTTTTGGTTTCGGACTAGCGGGAGGAGGGGCCTACGAGCAGTACTTC
TRBV11-2	TRBD2	TRBJ2-7	-	CASSSEREASPFSYEQYF	TGTGCCAGCAGCTCAGAGCGGGAGGCCTCACCTTTCTCCTACGAGCAGTACTTC
TRBV29-1	-	TRBJ2-3	-	CSVTRGTPDTQYF	TGCAGCGTTACCCGGGGGACCCCAGATACGCAGTATTTT
TRBV29-1	TRBD1	TRBJ1-5	few	CSVTTGTGGNQPQHF	TGCAGCGTCACAACGGGGACAGGGGGCAATCAGCCCCAGCATTTT
TRBV20-1	TRBD2	TRBJ2-5	-	CSAHRGLAGGGTQYF	TGCAGTGCTCACCGAGGACTAGCGGGAGGGGGGACCCAGTACTTC
TRBV7-8	-	TRBJ2-7	-	CASSLDSPSYEQYF	TGTGCCAGCAGCCTGGACAGCCCCTCCTACGAGCAGTACTTC
TRBV27	-	TRBJ1-3	-	CASRPDNSGNTIYF	TGTGCCAGCAGACCAGACAACTCTGGAAACACCATATATTTT
TRBV12-3/TRBV12-4	-	TRBJ2-1	many	CASSFRYNEQFF	TGTGCCAGCAGCTTCAGATACAATGAGCAGTTCTTC
TRBV30	-	TRBJ1-2	-	CAWRSPGGYGYTF	TGTGCCTGGAGGAGCCCGGGGGGCTATGGCTACACCTTC